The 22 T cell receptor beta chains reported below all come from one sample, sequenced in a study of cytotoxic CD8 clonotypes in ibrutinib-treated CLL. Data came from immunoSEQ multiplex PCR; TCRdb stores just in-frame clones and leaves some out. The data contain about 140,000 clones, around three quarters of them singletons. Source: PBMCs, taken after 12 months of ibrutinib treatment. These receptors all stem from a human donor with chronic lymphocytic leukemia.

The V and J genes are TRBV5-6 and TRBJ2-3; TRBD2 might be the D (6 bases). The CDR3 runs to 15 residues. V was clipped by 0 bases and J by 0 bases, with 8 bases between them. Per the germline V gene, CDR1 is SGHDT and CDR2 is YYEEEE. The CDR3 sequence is CASSLAGTSTDTQYF. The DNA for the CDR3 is TGTGCCAGCAGCTTGGCGGGGACTAGCACAGATACGCAGTATTTT. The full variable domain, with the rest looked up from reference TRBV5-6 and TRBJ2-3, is DAGVTQSPTHLIKTRGQQVTLRCSPKSGHDTVSWYQQALGQGPQFIFQYYEEEERQRGNFPDRFSGHQFPNYSSELNVNALLLGDSALYLCASSLAGTSTDTQYFGPGTRLTVL.

CDR3 coding DNA: TGTGCCTCCGATACGGGCACAGATACGCAGTATTTT. Protein sequence: CASDTGTDTQYF. This chain links TRBV30 with TRBJ2-3; unclear D gene. Germline V gives CDR1 GTSNPN, CDR2 SVGIG (reference sequence). V lost 7 bases and J lost 1, with 9 bases in between. This CDR3 is 12 amino acids long.

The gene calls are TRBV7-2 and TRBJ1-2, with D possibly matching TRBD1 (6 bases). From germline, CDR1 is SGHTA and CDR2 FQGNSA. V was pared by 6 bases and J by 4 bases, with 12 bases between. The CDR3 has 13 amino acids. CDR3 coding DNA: TGTGCCAGCAGGGTACAGGGAGGCTATGGCTACACCTTC. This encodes CASRVQGGYGYTF.

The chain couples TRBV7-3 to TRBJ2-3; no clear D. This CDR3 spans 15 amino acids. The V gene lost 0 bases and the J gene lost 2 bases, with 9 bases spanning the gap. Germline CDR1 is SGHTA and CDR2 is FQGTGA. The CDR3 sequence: CASSLTWQDTDTQYF. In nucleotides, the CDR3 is TGTGCCAGCAGCTTAACGTGGCAGGACACAGATACGCAGTATTTT.

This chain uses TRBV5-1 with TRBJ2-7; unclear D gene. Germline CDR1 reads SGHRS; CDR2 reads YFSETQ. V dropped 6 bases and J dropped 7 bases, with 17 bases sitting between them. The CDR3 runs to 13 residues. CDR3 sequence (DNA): TGCGCCAGCACCTGGGCTTACTCCGAGGAGCAGTACTTC. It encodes CASTWAYSEEQYF.

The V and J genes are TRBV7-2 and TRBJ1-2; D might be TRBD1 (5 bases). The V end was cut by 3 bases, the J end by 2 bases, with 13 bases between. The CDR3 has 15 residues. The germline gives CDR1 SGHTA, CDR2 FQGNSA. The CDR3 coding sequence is TGTGCCAGCAGCTTTTACTCCAGGGAGAACTATGGCTACACCTTC. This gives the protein CASSFYSRENYGYTF.

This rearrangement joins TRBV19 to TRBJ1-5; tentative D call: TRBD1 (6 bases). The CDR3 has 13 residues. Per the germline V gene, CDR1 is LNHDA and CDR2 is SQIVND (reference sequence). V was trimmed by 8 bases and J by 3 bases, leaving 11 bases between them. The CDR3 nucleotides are TGTGCCAGTGAGGACAGCCTCAATCAGCCCCAGCATTTT. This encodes CASEDSLNQPQHF.

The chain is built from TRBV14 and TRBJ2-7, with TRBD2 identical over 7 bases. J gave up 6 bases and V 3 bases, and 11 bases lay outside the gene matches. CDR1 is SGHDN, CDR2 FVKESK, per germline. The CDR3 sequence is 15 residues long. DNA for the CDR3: TGTGCCAGCAGCCAGGCGGGACTACCCCATCTCGAGCAGTACTTC. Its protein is CASSQAGLPHLEQYF.

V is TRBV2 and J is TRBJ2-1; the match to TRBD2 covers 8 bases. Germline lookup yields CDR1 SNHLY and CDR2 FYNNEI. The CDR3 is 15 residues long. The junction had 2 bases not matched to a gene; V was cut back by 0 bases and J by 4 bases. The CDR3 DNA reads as TGTGCCAGCAGTGAAGCCCAGCGGGGGTACAATGAGCAGTTCTTC. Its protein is CASSEAQRGYNEQFF.

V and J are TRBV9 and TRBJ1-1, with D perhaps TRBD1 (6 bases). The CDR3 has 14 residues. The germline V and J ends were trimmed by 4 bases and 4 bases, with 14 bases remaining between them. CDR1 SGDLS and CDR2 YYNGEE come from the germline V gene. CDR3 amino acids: CASSFTGRVTEAFF. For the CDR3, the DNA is TGTGCCAGCAGCTTTACAGGGAGGGTCACTGAAGCTTTCTTT.

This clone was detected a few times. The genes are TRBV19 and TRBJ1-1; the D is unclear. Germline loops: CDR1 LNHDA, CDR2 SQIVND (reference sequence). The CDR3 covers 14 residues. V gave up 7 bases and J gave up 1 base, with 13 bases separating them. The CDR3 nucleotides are TGTGCCAGTAAGTACGGGCCGGCGAACACTGAAGCTTTCTTT. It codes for CASKYGPANTEAFF.

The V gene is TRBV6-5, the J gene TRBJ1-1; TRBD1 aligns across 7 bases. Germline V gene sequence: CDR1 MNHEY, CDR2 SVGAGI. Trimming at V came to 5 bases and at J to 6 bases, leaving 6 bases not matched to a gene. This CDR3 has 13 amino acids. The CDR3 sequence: CASSRDRGAEAFF. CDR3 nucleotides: TGTGCCAGCAGTCGGGACAGAGGCGCTGAAGCTTTCTTT.

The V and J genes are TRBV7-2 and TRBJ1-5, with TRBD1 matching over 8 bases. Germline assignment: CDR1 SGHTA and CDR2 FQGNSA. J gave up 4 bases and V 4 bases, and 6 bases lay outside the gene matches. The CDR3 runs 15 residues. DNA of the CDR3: TGTGCCAGCAGCTCTGGACAGGGACTAAATCAGCCCCAGCATTTT. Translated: CASSSGQGLNQPQHF.

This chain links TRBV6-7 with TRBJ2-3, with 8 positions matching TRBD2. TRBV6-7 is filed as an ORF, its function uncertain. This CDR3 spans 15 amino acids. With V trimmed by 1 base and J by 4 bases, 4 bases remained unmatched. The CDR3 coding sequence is TGTGCCAGCAGTTACTACGGGGGGGGCGCAGATACGCAGTATTTT. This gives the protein CASSYYGGGADTQYF.

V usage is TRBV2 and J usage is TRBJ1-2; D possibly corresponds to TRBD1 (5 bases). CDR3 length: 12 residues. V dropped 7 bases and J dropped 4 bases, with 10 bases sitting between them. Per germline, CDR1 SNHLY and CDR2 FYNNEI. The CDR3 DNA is TGTGCCAGCATGCGGGACGGCTATGGCTACACCTTC. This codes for CASMRDGYGYTF.

CDR3 DNA: TGTGCCAGCAGCTTAGCCCGGCTAAAGAGGGAGACCCAGTACTTC. As protein: CASSLARLKRETQYF. The J gene is TRBJ2-5, the V gene TRBV7-8; no clear D gene. Germline values: CDR1 SGHVS, CDR2 FQNEAQ. V shed 0 bases and J shed 5 bases, with 13 bases lying between them. This CDR3 comprises 15 residues.

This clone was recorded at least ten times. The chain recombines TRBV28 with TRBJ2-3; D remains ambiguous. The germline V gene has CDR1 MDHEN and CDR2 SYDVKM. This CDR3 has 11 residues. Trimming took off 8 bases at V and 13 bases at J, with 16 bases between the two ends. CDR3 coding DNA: TGTGCCAGCCACACTGGGGTTCGGGAGTATTTT. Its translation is CASHTGVREYF.

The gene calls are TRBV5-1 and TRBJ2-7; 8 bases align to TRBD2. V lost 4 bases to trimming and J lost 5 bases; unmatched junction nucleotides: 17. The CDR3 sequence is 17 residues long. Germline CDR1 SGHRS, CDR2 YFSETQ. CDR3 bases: TGCGCCAGCAGCCGGGGAGGTTCAGCGGGAGTGGACCACGAGCAGTACTTC. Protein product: CASSRGGSAGVDHEQYF. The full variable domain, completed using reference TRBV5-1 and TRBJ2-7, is KAGVTQTPRYLIKTRGQQVTLSCSPISGHRSVSWYQQTPGQGLQFLFEYFSETQRNKGNFPGRFSGRQFSNSRSEMNVSTLELGDSALYLCASSRGGSAGVDHEQYFGPGTRLTVT.

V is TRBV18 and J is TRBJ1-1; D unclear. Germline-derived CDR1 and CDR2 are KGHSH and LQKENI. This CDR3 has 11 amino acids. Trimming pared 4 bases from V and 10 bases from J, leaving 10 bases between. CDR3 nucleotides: TGTGCCAGCTCACAGAACCGGGGAGCTTTCTTT. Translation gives CASSQNRGAFF.

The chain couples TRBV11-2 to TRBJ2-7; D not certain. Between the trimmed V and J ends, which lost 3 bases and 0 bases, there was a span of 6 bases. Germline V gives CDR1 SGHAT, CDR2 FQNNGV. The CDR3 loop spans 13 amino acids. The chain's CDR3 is CASSFPNSYEQYF. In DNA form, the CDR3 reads TGTGCCAGCAGCTTTCCCAACTCCTACGAGCAGTACTTC.

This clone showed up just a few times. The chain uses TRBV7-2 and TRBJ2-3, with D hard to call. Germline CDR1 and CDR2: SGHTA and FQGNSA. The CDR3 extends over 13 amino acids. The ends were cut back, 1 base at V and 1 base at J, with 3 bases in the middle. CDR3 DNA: TGTGCCAGCAGCTTAGATGGCACAGATACGCAGTATTTT. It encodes CASSLDGTDTQYF.

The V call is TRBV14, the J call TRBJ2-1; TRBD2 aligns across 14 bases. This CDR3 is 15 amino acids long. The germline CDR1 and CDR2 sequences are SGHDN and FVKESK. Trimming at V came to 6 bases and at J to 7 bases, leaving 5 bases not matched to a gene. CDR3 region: CASRGLAGEWNEQFF. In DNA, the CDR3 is TGTGCCAGCAGGGGACTAGCGGGAGAATGGAATGAGCAGTTCTTC.